The 12 T cell receptor beta chains below all came from one sample that was sequenced in a study of cytomegalovirus exposure and HLA in healthy donors. Primers for the PCR totalled 60 Vbeta and 13 Jbeta. Using immunoSEQ multiplex PCR, the repertoire was profiled, and TCRdb retains in-frame clones only, with some absent. The sample data list under 100,000 clones. Source material: PBMCs. The receptors shown here come from a woman aged 25-40 years in good health and CMV-seronegative.

The chain carries TRBV27 and TRBJ2-5, with 7 bases that match TRBD2. Trimming removed 0 bases from V and 5 bases from J; junction bases left unmatched: 0. Germline-derived CDR1 and CDR2 are MNHEY and SMNVEV (reference sequence). The CDR3 sequence is 13 residues long. Here the CDR3 DNA reads TGTGCCAGCAGTTTATCGGGGGGGGAGACCCAGTACTTC. Translated, it gives CASSLSGGETQYF.

The chain couples TRBV5-1 to TRBJ2-1; 7 nucleotides line up with TRBD2. CDR3 size: 13 residues. CDR1 SGHRS and CDR2 YFSETQ come from the germline V gene. Unmatched junction bases numbered 4, after V lost 3 bases and J lost 7 bases. Here the CDR3 reads CASSWGGGNEQFF. DNA of the CDR3: TGCGCCAGCAGCTGGGGGGGTGGAAATGAGCAGTTCTTC.

The genes are TRBV28 and TRBJ1-1; possible D gene TRBD1, 5 bases. Per the germline V gene, CDR1 is MDHEN and CDR2 is SYDVKM. Trimming removed 6 bases at V and 6 bases at J, with 17 bases between. This CDR3 region has 14 residues. The CDR3 spells CASRPRGGGAEAFF. CDR3 nucleotides: TGTGCCAGCAGACCTAGGGGTGGCGGCGCTGAAGCTTTCTTT.

The J gene is TRBJ2-5, the V gene TRBV9, with 7 bases matching TRBD1. In germline, CDR1 is SGDLS, CDR2 YYNGEE. The CDR3 sequence is 15 residues long. J gave up 2 bases and V 3 bases, and 7 bases lay outside the gene matches. The DNA for the CDR3 is TGTGCCAGCAGCGCCGCCGGGACAGCTCAAGAGACCCAGTACTTC. This codes for CASSAAGTAQETQYF.

The J gene is TRBJ1-4, the V gene TRBV7-9; D might be TRBD1 (6 bases). This CDR3 comprises 14 residues. Trimming stripped 1 base from V and 4 bases from J, with 7 bases between. CDR1 and CDR2 from the germline V gene are SEHNR and FQNEAQ (reference sequence). DNA of the CDR3: TGTGCCAGCAGCTTAGGACAGGATAATGAAAAACTGTTTTTT. It is translated as CASSLGQDNEKLFF.

V and J are TRBV27 and TRBJ1-4, with D perhaps matching TRBD1 (6 bases). Trimming stripped 6 bases from V and 1 base from J, with 9 bases between. CDR1 and CDR2 (germline): MNHEY, SMNVEV (reference sequence). The CDR3 is made up of 14 amino acids. CDR3 coding DNA: TGTGCCAGCAGCATGACAGGAACTAATGAAAAACTGTTTTTT. Encoded protein: CASSMTGTNEKLFF.

J is TRBJ2-3 and V is TRBV27; tentative D call: TRBD1 (6 bases). CDR1 MNHEY and CDR2 SMNVEV come from the germline V gene (reference sequence). V dropped 5 bases and J dropped 6 bases, with 21 bases sitting between them. The CDR3 runs 16 residues. CDR3 protein: CASSPRLGAGADTQYF. The CDR3 DNA is TGTGCCAGCAGTCCAAGGCTGGGGGCAGGGGCTGATACGCAGTATTTT.

This rearrangement joins TRBV28 to TRBJ1-1; D not resolved. CDR1 and CDR2 from the germline V gene are MDHEN and SYDVKM. The CDR3 has 13 residues. V gave up 2 bases and J gave up 4 bases, with 8 bases separating them. Here the CDR3 reads CASSLPVSTEAFF. The CDR3 nucleotides are TGTGCCAGCAGTTTACCCGTGAGCACTGAAGCTTTCTTT.

This chain connects TRBV7-9 to TRBJ2-3; 7 bases align to TRBD2. V shed 1 base, J shed 2 bases, and the junction held 6 bases outside the gene matches. Germline CDR1 and CDR2: SEHNR and FQNEAQ (reference sequence). The CDR3 is 16 residues long. The CDR3 nucleotides read TGTGCCAGCAGCTTAGATTTTGGGGGGGACACAGATACGCAGTATTTT. Translated: CASSLDFGGDTDTQYF.

The chain has TRBV4-2 and TRBJ2-7, with D possibly matching TRBD2 (5 bases). This CDR3 contains 14 residues. CDR1 and CDR2 from the germline V gene are LGHNA and YNFKEQ. The V end lost 0 bases, the J end lost 5 bases, and 11 bases lay between the germline ends. CDR3 coding DNA: TGTGCCAGCAGCCAAGATGGACTTGGGGACGAGCAGTACTTC. Translated, it gives CASSQDGLGDEQYF.

The chain uses TRBV11-1 and TRBJ1-1; possible D gene TRBD1, 5 bases. Trimming left V 1 base short and J 2 bases short, with 14 bases between. The germline CDR1 and CDR2 sequences are SGHAT and FQDESV (reference sequence). CDR3 length equals 16 residues. Here the CDR3 DNA reads TGTGCCAGCAGCTTAGGGTCAGGCCAGGGAAACACTGAAGCTTTCTTT. It yields the protein CASSLGSGQGNTEAFF.

The genes are TRBV9 and TRBJ2-5; D is unclear. Germline V gene sequence: CDR1 SGDLS, CDR2 YYNGEE. The CDR3 is 13 residues long. V lost 1 base to trimming and J lost 4 bases, with 8 bases between them. The CDR3 DNA follows: TGTGCCAGCAGCGTAAGAACCGGAGAGACCCAGTACTTC. Protein: CASSVRTGETQYF.